Listed below are T cell receptor beta chains from one sample, sequenced in a study of response to subunit inactivated influenza vaccine. A single record per CDR3 protein comes from TCRdb applying MiXCR to the RT-PCR reads. The sample yields about 240,000 distinct CDR3 sequences, 10% to 15% seen once. The source material was non-naive T cells sorted from PBMCs, sampled approximately 15 days before vaccination. The source is a man between 50 and 59 years old who received an inactivated influenza vaccine. Both conserved end residues are trimmed from each CDR3. Fields, in order: V gene, J gene, CDR3 protein.

V: TRBV15
J: TRBJ2-2
CDR3: ATSDRRNTGELF

V: TRBV20-1
J: TRBJ1-5
CDR3: SARRQGGNQPQH

V: TRBV6-2/TRBV6-3
J: TRBJ2-7
CDR3: ASSSPTGKAYEQY

V: TRBV6-1
J: TRBJ2-7
CDR3: ASRADRELREQY

V: TRBV19
J: TRBJ1-6
CDR3: ASGTASYNSPLH

V: TRBV5-5
J: TRBJ2-3
CDR3: ASSLAGQGASGDTQY

V: TRBV5-4
J: TRBJ2-2
CDR3: ASSLGGNANTGELF

V: TRBV5-1
J: TRBJ2-1
CDR3: ASSPGTSVRNEQF

V: TRBV14
J: TRBJ2-6
CDR3: ASSRYEGPSGANVLT

V: TRBV2
J: TRBJ2-5
CDR3: ASGPTQETQY

V: TRBV4-3
J: TRBJ2-7
CDR3: ASSLDRGSYEQY

V: TRBV11-2
J: TRBJ2-2
CDR3: ASSLRTSGGELF

V: TRBV20-1
J: TRBJ2-2
CDR3: SATGLAGVDGELF

V: TRBV7-9
J: TRBJ2-7
CDR3: ASSLVQLAGVYEQY

V: TRBV7-9
J: TRBJ2-1
CDR3: ASSLAEGLAGYNEQF

V: TRBV6-1
J: TRBJ2-2
CDR3: ASSGGGQGAGELF

V: TRBV20-1
J: TRBJ2-3
CDR3: SAQGASGVNTDTQY

V: TRBV6-2/TRBV6-3
J: TRBJ2-1
CDR3: ASSYRSSGGANEQF

V: TRBV20-1
J: TRBJ1-5
CDR3: SAGYVVNQPQH

V: TRBV5-1
J: TRBJ2-5
CDR3: ASRSRGGRNQETQY

V: TRBV4-3
J: TRBJ1-4
CDR3: ASSQDLGSNEKLF

V: TRBV15
J: TRBJ2-2
CDR3: ATSREGAIGELF

V: TRBV3-1
J: TRBJ2-7
CDR3: ASSTYQEQY

V: TRBV6-2/TRBV6-3
J: TRBJ2-1
CDR3: ASRGGRSARNEQF

V: TRBV2
J: TRBJ1-1
CDR3: ASRDRAPGAF

V: TRBV19
J: TRBJ1-5
CDR3: ASSIGAQGRQPQH

V: TRBV30
J: TRBJ2-1
CDR3: AWSPLMGGAYNEQF

V: TRBV7-9
J: TRBJ1-2
CDR3: ASSSMGYDRDGGYT

V: TRBV15
J: TRBJ1-4
CDR3: ATSRDRAGWELF

V: TRBV2
J: TRBJ2-7
CDR3: ASTPRENEQY

V: TRBV12-3/TRBV12-4
J: TRBJ2-5
CDR3: ASSPGQGGQETQY

V: TRBV7-9
J: TRBJ2-7
CDR3: ASSLLLVGEQY

V: TRBV7-2
J: TRBJ2-5
CDR3: ASSPGDGRGPQETQY

V: TRBV20-1
J: TRBJ1-1
CDR3: SRTYTEAF

V: TRBV20-1
J: TRBJ2-1
CDR3: SARGLAGRNEQF

V: TRBV18
J: TRBJ1-4
CDR3: ASSPPSAGVANEKLF

V: TRBV28
J: TRBJ1-2
CDR3: ASSLWSGNYGYT

V: TRBV6-2/TRBV6-3
J: TRBJ1-6
CDR3: ATRTGEGRFRNSPLH

V: TRBV2
J: TRBJ2-6
CDR3: ASRNQGSGANVLT

V: TRBV10-1
J: TRBJ2-1
CDR3: ASSESKFGGKENEQF

V: TRBV3-1
J: TRBJ1-1
CDR3: ASSQDSPGIAEAF

V: TRBV13
J: TRBJ2-1
CDR3: ASSRTIEQF

V: TRBV19
J: TRBJ2-1
CDR3: ASRTGLAGNEQF

V: TRBV5-1
J: TRBJ2-3
CDR3: ASSQQGIGTDTQY

V: TRBV11-1
J: TRBJ2-7
CDR3: ASSLAFGSYYEQY

V: TRBV20-1
J: TRBJ2-3
CDR3: SVLAEITDTQY

V: TRBV7-9
J: TRBJ2-1
CDR3: ASSLTSGRSDEQF

V: TRBV20-1
J: TRBJ2-7
CDR3: SANGAEQY

V: TRBV14
J: TRBJ1-1
CDR3: ASSKGPKAF

V: TRBV20-1
J: TRBJ2-1
CDR3: SATETSGPYNEQF